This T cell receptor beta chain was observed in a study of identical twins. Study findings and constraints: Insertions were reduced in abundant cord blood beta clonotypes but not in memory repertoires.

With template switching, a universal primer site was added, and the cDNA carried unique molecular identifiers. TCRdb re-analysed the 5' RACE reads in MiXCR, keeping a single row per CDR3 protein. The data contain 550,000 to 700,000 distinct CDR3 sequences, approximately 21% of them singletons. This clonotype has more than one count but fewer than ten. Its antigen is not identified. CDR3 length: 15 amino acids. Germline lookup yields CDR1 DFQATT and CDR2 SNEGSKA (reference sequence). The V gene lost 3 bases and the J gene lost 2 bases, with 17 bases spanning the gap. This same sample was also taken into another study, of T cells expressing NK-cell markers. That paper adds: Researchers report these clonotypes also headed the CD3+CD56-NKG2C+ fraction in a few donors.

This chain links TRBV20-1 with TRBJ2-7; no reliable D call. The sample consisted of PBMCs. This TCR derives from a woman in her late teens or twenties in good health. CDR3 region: CSASKGWRSAYEQYF. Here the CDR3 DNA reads TGCAGTGCTAGTAAGGGTTGGCGGTCGGCCTACGAGCAGTACTTC.